The 3 T cell receptor beta chains given below trace back to one sample, sequenced in a study of T cells in Graves' hyperthyroidism and ophthalmopathy. The source material, RNA transcripts, was used to amplify TCR beta CDR3 regions. The HTBI primer set served for first-round RT-PCR of the TCR CDR3. MiXCR was run by TCRdb on the multiplex PCR reads, yielding one entry per CDR3 protein. The sample consists of a few hundred thousand distinct CDR3 sequences, less than 20% of them appearing once. What was sequenced was blood. Source of these receptors: a woman younger than 35 with Graves' hyperthyroidism that later progressed to Graves' ophthalmopathy.

Turning to this clonotype: Just one base apart from a much larger clone, this may be a read error. The chain is built from TRBV11-2 and TRBJ2-1; possible D gene TRBD2, 5 bases. V lost 6 bases and J lost 4, with 19 bases in between. The CDR3 covers 16 residues. Germline-derived CDR1 and CDR2 are SGHAT and FQNNGV. CDR3 sequence reads: CASRISGISDYNEQFF. The CDR3 region has the DNA TGTGCCAGCAGAATTTCCGGGATTAGCGATTACAATGAGCAGTTCTTC.

This clonotype was counted many times. This chain uses TRBV12-3 or TRBV12-4 with TRBJ1-2, with D tentatively TRBD1 (6 bases). The CDR3 loop spans 13 amino acids. Trimming took 1 base from V and 5 from J, leaving 8 bases between them. The CDR3 protein is CASSLGQEYGYTF. CDR3 sequence (DNA): TGTGCCAGCAGTTTAGGACAGGAATATGGCTACACCTTC.

This clonotype was counted a few times. This chain joins TRBV5-1 and TRBJ2-1, with TRBD2 as a possible D gene (7 bases). V was pared by 0 bases and J by 3 bases, with 28 bases between. The germline CDR1 and CDR2 sequences are SGHRS and YFSETQ. CDR3 length: 21 amino acids. The chain's CDR3 is CASSLERGSVSSGRFYNEQFF. In DNA, the CDR3 is TGCGCCAGCAGCTTGGAGAGGGGGTCCGTATCTAGCGGCAGATTCTACAATGAGCAGTTCTTC.